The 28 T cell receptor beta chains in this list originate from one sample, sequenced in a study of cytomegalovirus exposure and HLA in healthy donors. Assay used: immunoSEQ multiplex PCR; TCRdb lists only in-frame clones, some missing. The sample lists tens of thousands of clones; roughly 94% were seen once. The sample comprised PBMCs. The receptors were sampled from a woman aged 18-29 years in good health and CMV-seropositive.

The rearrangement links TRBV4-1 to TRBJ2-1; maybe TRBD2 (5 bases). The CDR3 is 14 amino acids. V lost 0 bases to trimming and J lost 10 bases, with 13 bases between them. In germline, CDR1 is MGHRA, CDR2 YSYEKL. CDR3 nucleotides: TGCGCCAGCAGCCAAGATACCCAAAGGAGGGAGCAGTTCTTC. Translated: CASSQDTQRREQFF.

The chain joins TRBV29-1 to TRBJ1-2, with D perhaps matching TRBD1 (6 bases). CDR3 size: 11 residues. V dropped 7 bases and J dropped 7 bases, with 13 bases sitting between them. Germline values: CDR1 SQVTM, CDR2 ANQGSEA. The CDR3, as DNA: TGCAGCGAATCCAGGGGTGTTGGCTACACCTTC. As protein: CSESRGVGYTF.

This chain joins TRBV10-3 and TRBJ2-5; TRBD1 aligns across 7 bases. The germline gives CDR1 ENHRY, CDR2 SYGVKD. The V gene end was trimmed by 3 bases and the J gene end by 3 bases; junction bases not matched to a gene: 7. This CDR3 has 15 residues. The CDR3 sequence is CAISDEDRSKETQYF. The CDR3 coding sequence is TGTGCCATCAGTGACGAGGACAGGTCAAAAGAGACCCAGTACTTC.

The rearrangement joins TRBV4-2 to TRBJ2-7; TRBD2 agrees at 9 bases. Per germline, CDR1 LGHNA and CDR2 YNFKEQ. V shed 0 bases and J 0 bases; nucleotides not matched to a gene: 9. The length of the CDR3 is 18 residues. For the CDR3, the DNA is TGTGCCAGCAGCCAAGAGACCAGTAGCGGGGGTTACTCCTACGAGCAGTACTTC. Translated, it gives CASSQETSSGGYSYEQYF.

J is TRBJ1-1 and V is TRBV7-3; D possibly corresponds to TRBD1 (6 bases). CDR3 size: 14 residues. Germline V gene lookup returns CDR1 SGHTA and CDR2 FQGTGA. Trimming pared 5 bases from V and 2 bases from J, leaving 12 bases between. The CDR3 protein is CASSQGTPNTEAFF. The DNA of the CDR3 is TGTGCCAGCAGCCAAGGGACACCCAACACTGAAGCTTTCTTT.

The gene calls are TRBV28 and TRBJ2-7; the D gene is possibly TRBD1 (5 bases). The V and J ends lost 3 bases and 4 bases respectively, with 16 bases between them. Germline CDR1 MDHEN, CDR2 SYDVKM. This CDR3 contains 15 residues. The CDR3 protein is CASSFVGLAGYEQYF. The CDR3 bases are TGTGCCAGCAGTTTTGTGGGCCTCGCAGGGTACGAGCAGTACTTC.

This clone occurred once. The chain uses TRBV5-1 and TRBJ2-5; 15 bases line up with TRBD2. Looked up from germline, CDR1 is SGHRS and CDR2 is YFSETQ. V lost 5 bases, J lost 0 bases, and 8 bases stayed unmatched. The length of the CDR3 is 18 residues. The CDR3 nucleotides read TGCGCCAGCAGTCCTCGGACTAGCGGGGGGGCGTACCAAGAGACCCAGTACTTC. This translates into CASSPRTSGGAYQETQYF.

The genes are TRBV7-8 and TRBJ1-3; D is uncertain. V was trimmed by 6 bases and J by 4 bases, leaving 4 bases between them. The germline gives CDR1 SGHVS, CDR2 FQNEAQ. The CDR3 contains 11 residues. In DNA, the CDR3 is TGTGCCAGCAGTCAAGGAAACACCATATATTTT. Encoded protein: CASSQGNTIYF.

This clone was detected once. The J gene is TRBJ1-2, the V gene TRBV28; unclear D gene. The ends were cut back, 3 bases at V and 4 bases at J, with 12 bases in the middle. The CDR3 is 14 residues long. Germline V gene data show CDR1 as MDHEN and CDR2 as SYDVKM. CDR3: CASSFRPEVYGYTF. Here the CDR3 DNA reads TGTGCCAGCAGTTTCAGGCCGGAGGTCTATGGCTACACCTTC.

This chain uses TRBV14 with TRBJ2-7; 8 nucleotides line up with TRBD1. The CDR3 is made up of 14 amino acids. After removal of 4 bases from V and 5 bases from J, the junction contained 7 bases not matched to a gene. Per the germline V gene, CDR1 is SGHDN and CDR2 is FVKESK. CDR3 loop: CASSPWTGPNEQYF. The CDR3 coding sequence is TGTGCCAGCAGCCCCTGGACAGGGCCCAACGAGCAGTACTTC.

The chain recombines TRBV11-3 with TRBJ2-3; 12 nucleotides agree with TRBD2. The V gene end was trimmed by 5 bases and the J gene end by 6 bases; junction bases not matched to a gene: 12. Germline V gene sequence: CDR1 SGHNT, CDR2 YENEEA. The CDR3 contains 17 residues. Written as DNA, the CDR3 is TGTGCCAGCAGCATCGGGAGGCTAGCGGGGGGGCAGGATACGCAGTATTTT. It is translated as CASSIGRLAGGQDTQYF.

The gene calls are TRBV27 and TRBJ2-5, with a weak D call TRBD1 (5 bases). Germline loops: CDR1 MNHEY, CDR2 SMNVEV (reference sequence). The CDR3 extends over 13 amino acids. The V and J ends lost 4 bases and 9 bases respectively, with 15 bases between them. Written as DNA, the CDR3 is TGTGCCAGCAGTTCGACAGCCCAAGTGGCCCAGTACTTC. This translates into CASSSTAQVAQYF.

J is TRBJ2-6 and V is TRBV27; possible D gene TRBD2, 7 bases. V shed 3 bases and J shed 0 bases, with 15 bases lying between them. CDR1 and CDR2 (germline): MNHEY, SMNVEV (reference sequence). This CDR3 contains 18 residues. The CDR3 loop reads CASSLAGAGDSGANVLTF. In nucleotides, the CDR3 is TGTGCCAGCAGTTTGGCAGGGGCGGGGGACTCTGGGGCCAACGTCCTGACTTTC.

The CDR3 DNA sequence: TGTGCCAGCAGCAAATCCTGGACAGGGTTGTACGAGCAGTACTTC. Protein: CASSKSWTGLYEQYF. J is TRBJ2-7 and V is TRBV21-1; TRBD1 reflects the table's D call only, with no check against the DNA. TRBV21-1 is a listed pseudogene. CDR3 length: 15 residues.

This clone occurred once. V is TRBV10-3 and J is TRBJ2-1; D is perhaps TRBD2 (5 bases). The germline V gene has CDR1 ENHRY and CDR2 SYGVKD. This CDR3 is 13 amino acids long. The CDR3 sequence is CVTGSENGNEQFF. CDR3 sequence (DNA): TGTGTCACGGGGAGCGAAAATGGTAATGAGCAGTTCTTC.

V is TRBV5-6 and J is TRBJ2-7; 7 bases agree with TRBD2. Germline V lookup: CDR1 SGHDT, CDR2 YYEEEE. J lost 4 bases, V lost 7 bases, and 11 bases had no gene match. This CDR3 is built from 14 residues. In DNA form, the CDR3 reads TGTGCCAGCGGGATGGGCGGGAGCTCGTACGAGCAGTACTTC. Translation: CASGMGGSSYEQYF. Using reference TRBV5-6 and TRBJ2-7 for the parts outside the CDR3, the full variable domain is DAGVTQSPTHLIKTRGQQVTLRCSPKSGHDTVSWYQQALGQGPQFIFQYYEEEERQRGNFPDRFSGHQFPNYSSELNVNALLLGDSALYLCASGMGGSSYEQYFGPGTRLTVT.

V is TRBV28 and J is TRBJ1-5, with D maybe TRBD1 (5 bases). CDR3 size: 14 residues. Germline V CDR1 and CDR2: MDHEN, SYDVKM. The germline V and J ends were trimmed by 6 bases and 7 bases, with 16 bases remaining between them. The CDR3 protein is CASSLWGGWQPQHF. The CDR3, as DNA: TGTGCCAGCAGCCTGTGGGGGGGATGGCAGCCCCAGCATTTT.

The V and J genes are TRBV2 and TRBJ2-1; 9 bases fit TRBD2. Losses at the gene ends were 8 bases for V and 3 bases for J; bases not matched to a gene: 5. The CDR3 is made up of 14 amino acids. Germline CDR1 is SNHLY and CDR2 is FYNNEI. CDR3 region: CASHPTSGYNEQFF. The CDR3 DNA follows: TGTGCCAGCCACCCGACTAGCGGCTACAATGAGCAGTTCTTC.

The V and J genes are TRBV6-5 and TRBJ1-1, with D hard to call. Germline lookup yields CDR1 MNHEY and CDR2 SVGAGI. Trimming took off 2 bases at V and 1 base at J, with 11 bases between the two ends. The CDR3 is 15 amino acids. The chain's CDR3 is CASSYGVEANTEAFF. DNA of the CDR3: TGTGCCAGCAGTTACGGAGTAGAAGCGAACACTGAAGCTTTCTTT.

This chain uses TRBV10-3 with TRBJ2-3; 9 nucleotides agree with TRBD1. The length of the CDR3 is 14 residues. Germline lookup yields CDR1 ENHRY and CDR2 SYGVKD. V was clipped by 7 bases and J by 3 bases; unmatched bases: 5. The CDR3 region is CAITPGTGTDTQYF. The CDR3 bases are TGTGCCATCACCCCAGGGACAGGGACAGATACGCAGTATTTT.

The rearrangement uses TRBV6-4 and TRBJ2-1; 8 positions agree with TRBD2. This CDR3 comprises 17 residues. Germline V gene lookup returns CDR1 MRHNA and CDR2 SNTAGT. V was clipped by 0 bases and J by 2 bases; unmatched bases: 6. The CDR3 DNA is TGTGCCAGCAGTGACTCCAGCGGGGGTTTTCCCTACAATGAGCAGTTCTTC. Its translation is CASSDSSGGFPYNEQFF.

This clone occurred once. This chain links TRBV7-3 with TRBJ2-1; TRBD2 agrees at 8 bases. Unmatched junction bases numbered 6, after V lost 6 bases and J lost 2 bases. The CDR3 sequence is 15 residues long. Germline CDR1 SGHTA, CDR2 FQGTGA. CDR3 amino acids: CASRIAGGAYNEQFF. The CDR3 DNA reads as TGTGCCAGCAGGATTGCGGGGGGAGCCTACAATGAGCAGTTCTTC.

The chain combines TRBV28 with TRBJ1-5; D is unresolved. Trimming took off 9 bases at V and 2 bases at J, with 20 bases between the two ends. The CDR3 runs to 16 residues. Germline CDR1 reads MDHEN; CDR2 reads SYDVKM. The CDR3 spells CASKELGAEGNQPQHF. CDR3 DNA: TGTGCCAGTAAAGAACTGGGAGCGGAGGGCAATCAGCCCCAGCATTTT.

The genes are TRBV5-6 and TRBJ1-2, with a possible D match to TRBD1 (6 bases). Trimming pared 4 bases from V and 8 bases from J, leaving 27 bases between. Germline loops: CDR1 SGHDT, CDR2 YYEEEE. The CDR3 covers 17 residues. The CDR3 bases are TGTGCCAGCAGCCCGCCAGGGGTTGCGCTAATGCGGACCGGCTACACCTTC. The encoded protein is CASSPPGVALMRTGYTF.

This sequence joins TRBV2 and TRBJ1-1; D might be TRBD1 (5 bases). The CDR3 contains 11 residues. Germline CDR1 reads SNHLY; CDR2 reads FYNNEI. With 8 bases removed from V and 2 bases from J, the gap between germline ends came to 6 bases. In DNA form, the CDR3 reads TGTGCCAGCGACAGAAACACTGAAGCTTTCTTT. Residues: CASDRNTEAFF.

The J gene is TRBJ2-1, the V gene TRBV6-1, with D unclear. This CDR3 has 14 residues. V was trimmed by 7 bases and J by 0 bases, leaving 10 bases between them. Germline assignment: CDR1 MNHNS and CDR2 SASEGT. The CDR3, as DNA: TGTGCCAGCAACCTGTTGAGCTCCTACAATGAGCAGTTCTTC. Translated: CASNLLSSYNEQFF.

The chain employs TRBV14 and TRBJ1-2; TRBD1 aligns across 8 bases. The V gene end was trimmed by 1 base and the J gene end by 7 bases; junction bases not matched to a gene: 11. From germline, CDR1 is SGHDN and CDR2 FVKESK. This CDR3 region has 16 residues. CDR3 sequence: CASSQVRAGGRSGYTF. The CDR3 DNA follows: TGTGCCAGCAGCCAAGTCCGCGCAGGGGGCAGAAGTGGCTACACCTTC.

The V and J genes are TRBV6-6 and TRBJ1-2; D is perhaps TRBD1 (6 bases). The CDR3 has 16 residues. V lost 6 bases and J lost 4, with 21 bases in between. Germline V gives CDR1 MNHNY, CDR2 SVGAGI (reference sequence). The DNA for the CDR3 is TGTGCCAGCAGGCCCATCAGGGGTAGGATCGGCTATGGCTACACCTTC. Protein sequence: CASRPIRGRIGYGYTF.